A single sample is the source of the 4 T cell receptor beta chains below, sequenced in a study of blood T cell repertoires in COVID-19 (dated by TCRdb to the early 2020s). To prepare the library, the immunoSEQ multiplex PCR assay was applied. What TCRdb holds here is the immuneACCESS table cut down to in-frame rearrangements. Part of the clones is not present; checked against another copy, under half of the missing clones reflect an unresolved V gene, and the others are unexplained. This sample holds 150,000 to 200,000 clones; about three quarters were observed only once. The ten largest clones take up roughly 3.1% of the sample. Sample: peripheral blood. Receptor source: a man aged 70 or older with acute or convalescent COVID-19.

The V call is TRBV6-4, the J call TRBJ2-1; D is unresolved. The CDR3 spans 13 residues. V was shortened by 4 bases and J by 8 bases, with 12 bases between the two germline ends. CDR1 and CDR2 (germline): MRHNA, SNTAGT. DNA of the CDR3: TGTGCCAGCAGTGTAAGGAGCGTTGATGAGCAGTTCTTC. It is translated as CASSVRSVDEQFF.

CDR3 coding DNA: TGTGCCAGCACCCAGGGGGTCGCCCCTTTGGAAGCTTTCTTT. This sequence encodes CASTQGVAPLEAFF. This chain joins TRBV2 and TRBJ1-1, with 7 bases lining up with TRBD1. The germline gives CDR1 SNHLY, CDR2 FYNNEI. The CDR3 extends over 14 amino acids. Germline trimming cut 7 bases from V and 8 bases from J; bases unmatched to any gene: 13.

V usage is TRBV4-1 and J usage is TRBJ2-2, with D perhaps matching TRBD1 (5 bases). CDR1 and CDR2 (germline): MGHRA, YSYEKL. The CDR3 consists of 15 residues. V was shortened by 1 base and J by 7 bases, with 13 bases between the two germline ends. Here the CDR3 reads CASSQARPTDGELFF. The CDR3, as DNA: TGCGCCAGCAGCCAAGCGAGGCCGACAGACGGGGAGCTGTTTTTT.

The chain has TRBV2 and TRBJ1-2; no clear D gene. Germline CDR1 and CDR2: SNHLY and FYNNEI. V dropped 4 bases and J dropped 5 bases, with 11 bases sitting between them. The CDR3 totals 13 residues. In DNA, the CDR3 is TGTGCCAGCAGTGCCGGGTTCGGATATGGCTACACCTTC. Translated, it gives CASSAGFGYGYTF. Full variable domain (remainder filled in from reference TRBV2 and TRBJ1-2): EPEVTQTPSHQVTQMGQEVILRCVPISNHLYFYWYRQILGQKVEFLVSFYNNEISEKSEIFDDQFSVERPDGSNFTLKIRSTKLEDSAMYFCASSAGFGYGYTFGSGTRLTVV.